This T cell receptor (beta chain) came from a study of radiotherapy plus CTLA-4 blockade in lung cancer. Background on the study: Objective responses emerged in 15% to 20% of patients, and roughly 32% attained disease control.

The data were produced by immunoSEQ multiplex PCR, yet TCRdb's version contains in-frame clones alone and is incomplete. Among more than 90,000 clones listed, approximately 80% were seen once. Study outcomes and limitations: Early shifts in blood T cell clones, with interferon-beta, reportedly predicted response best.

Of note for this clone: Its specificity is unknown.

Sequences were derived from peripheral blood, sampled from a patient treated with radiotherapy plus ipilimumab. This receptor was obtained from a human donor with non-small cell lung cancer that progressed on radiotherapy plus ipilimumab. Some clones in this sample may be carry-over from other donors' samples.

The CDR3 DNA reads TGTGCCACCAGCAGAACCAGGGGAGGCGGCTACACCTTC. It encodes CATSRTRGGGYTF. V is TRBV15 and J is TRBJ1-2; D might be TRBD1 (6 bases). Trimming removed 2 bases from V and 8 bases from J, with 12 bases in between. The CDR3 consists of 13 residues. Germline-derived CDR1 and CDR2 are LNHNV and YYDKDF (reference sequence).